A single sample is the source of the 5 T cell receptor beta chains below, sequenced in a study of blood T cell repertoires in COVID-19. The repertoire was sequenced with immunoSEQ multiplex PCR; TCRdb's copy has only in-frame clones and lacks some. The table lists fewer than 350,000 clones, around 86% of them singletons. Sequences were obtained from peripheral blood. Every receptor here comes from a woman aged 25 to 39 who had recovered from COVID-19.

The chain combines TRBV7-2 with TRBJ2-7; 7 positions match TRBD1. CDR1 and CDR2 (germline): SGHTA, FQGNSA. The trim removed 2 bases at V and 2 bases at J, leaving 3 bases unmatched. CDR3 length: 14 amino acids. CDR3 nucleotides: TGTGCCAGCAGCTTATGGGACAGAGCCTACGAGCAGTACTTC. Amino acid sequence: CASSLWDRAYEQYF.

This rearrangement joins TRBV6-5 to TRBJ1-2; D not resolved. Germline values: CDR1 MNHEY, CDR2 SVGAGI. The CDR3 runs to 13 residues. V was pared by 5 bases and J by 5 bases, with 12 bases between. The CDR3 DNA reads TGTGCCAGCAGTAGCCTTCAAACGTATGGCTACACCTTC. Translated, it gives CASSSLQTYGYTF.

Here the CDR3 reads CASSRGFASGTTDTQYF. The CDR3 DNA sequence: TGTGCCAGCAGCCGTGGTTTTGCTAGCGGGACCACAGATACGCAGTATTTT. The chain couples TRBV3-1 (or the pseudogene TRBV3-2) to TRBJ2-3, with 9 positions matching TRBD2. Germline V gene data show CDR1 as LGHDT and CDR2 as YNNKEL (reference sequence). The CDR3 covers 17 residues. Losses at the gene ends were 4 bases for V and 2 bases for J; bases not matched to a gene: 10.

The gene calls are TRBV28 and TRBJ1-2, with TRBD1 identical over 8 bases. CDR1 and CDR2 (germline): MDHEN, SYDVKM. V was clipped by 4 bases and J by 4 bases; unmatched bases: 11. The CDR3 sequence is 16 residues long. Here the CDR3 DNA reads TGTGCCAGCAGTTCCAATACCGGGACAGGTAGCTATGGCTACACCTTC. Its protein product is CASSSNTGTGSYGYTF.

V and J are TRBV6-5 and TRBJ1-5; 7 bases line up with TRBD1. Germline V gene sequence: CDR1 MNHEY, CDR2 SVGAGI. The CDR3 consists of 15 residues. J was trimmed by 0 bases and V by 7 bases; bases with no gene match: 6. CDR3 loop: CASKKDRHSNQPQHF. The CDR3 DNA is TGTGCCAGCAAAAAGGACAGGCATAGCAATCAGCCCCAGCATTTT.